This T cell receptor (beta chain) came from a study of shared clonotypes between healthy human individuals. Looking at the study overall: Each donor had three CD4 naive, three CD4 memory, two CD8 naive and one CD8 memory plate.

Overall study results and limits: The rarefaction results pointed to incomplete sorted-subset sequencing despite large depth.

The assay used deep level. The authors loaded around 200 ng DNA, roughly 27,000 T cell genomes, into sorted-subset replicate PCRs. Generated by immunoSEQ multiplex PCR, the TCRdb table keeps only in-frame clones and is missing some. The sample includes a few million clones, approximately 94% seen only once; the top ten take about 0.13%. Trimming pared 1 base from V and 8 bases from J, leaving 14 bases between. This CDR3 contains 14 residues. In germline, CDR1 is GTSNPN, CDR2 SVGIG (reference sequence). With respect to this clone: Its antigen is not identified.

The sequenced material came from naive CD4+ T cells sorted from blood. Indicated subset: CD45RA+ positively selected. The sequence was collected from a man between 18 and 35 years old in good health. The chain joins TRBV30 to TRBJ1-4; no clear D. This CDR3 reads CAWSGKLGGEKLFF. The CDR3 DNA follows: TGTGCCTGGAGTGGGAAGCTGGGAGGGGAAAAACTGTTTTTT.